A single sample gave rise to the 22 T cell receptor beta chains below, sequenced in a study of OX40 agonist ivuxolimab in advanced cancers. Generated by immunoSEQ multiplex PCR, the TCRdb table keeps only in-frame clones and is missing some. The sample holds roughly 100,000 clones, about 90% seen once. The sequencing here drew on CD4+ or CD8+ T cells sorted from blood, taken in a trial of the OX40 agonist ivuxolimab. Source of these receptors: an adult with an advanced solid tumor such as melanoma, head and neck, liver or kidney cancer.

This clone came up once. V and J are TRBV6-1 and TRBJ2-7; D perhaps matches TRBD2 (6 bases). Trimming pared 3 bases from V and 5 bases from J, leaving 8 bases between. The CDR3 contains 12 residues. CDR1 and CDR2 from the germline V gene are MNHNS and SASEGT. CDR3 sequence: CASSEGGNEQYF. CDR3 DNA: TGTGCCAGCAGTGAGGGGGGAAACGAGCAGTACTTC.

The chain combines TRBV7-7 with TRBJ2-5; 9 bases map to TRBD1. Looked up from germline, CDR1 is SSHAT and CDR2 is FNYEAQ (reference sequence). This CDR3 is built from 13 residues. CDR3 region: CATMDRGQETQYF. The CDR3 DNA is TGTGCTACTATGGACAGGGGCCAAGAGACCCAGTACTTC.

The chain links TRBV7-3 to TRBJ1-6; 10 bases align to TRBD1. This CDR3 contains 16 residues. Per the germline V gene, CDR1 is SGHTA and CDR2 is FQGTGA. Trimming at V came to 2 bases and at J to 9 bases, leaving 7 bases not matched to a gene. CDR3 loop: CASSLLSRDRGSPLHF. The CDR3 DNA sequence: TGTGCCAGCAGCTTATTGAGCCGGGACAGGGGTTCACCCCTCCACTTT.

The chain combines TRBV19 with TRBJ2-2; D might be TRBD1 (6 bases). The CDR3 totals 16 residues. The V end was cut by 5 bases, the J end by 0 bases, with 13 bases between. Germline V lookup: CDR1 LNHDA, CDR2 SQIVND (reference sequence). The CDR3 protein is CASSSRQATNTGELFF. Here the CDR3 DNA reads TGTGCCAGTAGTTCTCGACAGGCGACGAACACCGGGGAGCTGTTTTTT.

The V gene is TRBV7-9, the J gene TRBJ1-1, with a weak D call TRBD1 (5 bases). The CDR3 length is 16 residues. Germline loops: CDR1 SEHNR, CDR2 FQNEAQ (reference sequence). The V end lost 6 bases, the J end lost 0 bases, and 17 bases lay between the germline ends. CDR3 DNA: TGTGCCAGCAGTTTTCTACAAGGGGCACTGAACACTGAAGCTTTCTTT. Protein product: CASSFLQGALNTEAFF.

This clone was detected a few times. The chain combines TRBV30 with TRBJ2-2; D may correspond to TRBD1 or TRBD2 (6 bases each). The V gene lost 7 bases and the J gene lost 3 bases, with 15 bases spanning the gap. CDR3 length: 14 amino acids. The V gene's germline CDR1 is GTSNPN and CDR2 SVGIG (reference sequence). CDR3 region: CASRGGWDTGELFF. Here the CDR3 DNA reads TGTGCCTCAAGAGGGGGGTGGGACACCGGGGAGCTGTTTTTT.

V is TRBV29-1 and J is TRBJ2-7, with D hard to call. The CDR3 extends over 12 amino acids. Germline V CDR1 and CDR2: SQVTM, ANQGSEA. V was shortened by 3 bases and J by 0 bases, with 6 bases between the two germline ends. The CDR3 region is CSVDGGSYEQYF. Written as DNA, the CDR3 is TGCAGCGTTGACGGTGGCTCCTACGAGCAGTACTTC.

The J gene is TRBJ1-2, the V gene TRBV13, with D unresolved. Germline-derived CDR1 and CDR2 are PRHDT and FYEKMQ (reference sequence). V was clipped by 5 bases and J by 6 bases, with 19 bases between them. The CDR3 spans 15 residues. For the CDR3, the DNA is TGTGCCAGCAGCCCTCGCCAAGGGCTGGGAAATGGCTACACCTTC. Its protein is CASSPRQGLGNGYTF.

The chain links TRBV5-1 to TRBJ2-7; no clear D gene. V was pared by 4 bases and J by 2 bases, with 19 bases between. CDR3 size: 16 residues. Germline V CDR1 and CDR2: SGHRS, YFSETQ. In DNA, the CDR3 is TGCGCCAGCAGCGACCCACTGTTCGGTGGGACCTACGAGCAGTACTTC. This sequence encodes CASSDPLFGGTYEQYF. Combining the CDR3 with reference TRBV5-1 and TRBJ2-7 gives the whole variable domain KAGVTQTPRYLIKTRGQQVTLSCSPISGHRSVSWYQQTPGQGLQFLFEYFSETQRNKGNFPGRFSGRQFSNSRSEMNVSTLELGDSALYLCASSDPLFGGTYEQYFGPGTRLTVT.

The rearrangement joins TRBV2 to TRBJ2-2, with D perhaps TRBD1 or TRBD2 (5 bases each). CDR1 and CDR2 (germline): SNHLY, FYNNEI. There are 15 residues in the CDR3. The V and J ends lost 6 bases and 1 base respectively, with 12 bases between them. CDR3 in amino acids: CASRPGPQNTGELFF. CDR3 nucleotides: TGTGCCAGCAGGCCGGGACCTCAGAACACCGGGGAGCTGTTTTTT.

V is TRBV11-3 and J is TRBJ2-3; D remains unclear. Germline V gene data show CDR1 as SGHNT and CDR2 as YENEEA. V lost 4 bases, J lost 2 bases, and 10 bases lay in between. This CDR3 comprises 14 residues. The CDR3 loop is CASSSIVPTDTQYF. The CDR3 DNA reads TGTGCCAGCAGCTCGATTGTGCCCACAGATACGCAGTATTTT.

CDR3 in amino acids: CASRRDREYLHEQYF. For the CDR3, the DNA is TGTGCCAGCAGACGGGACAGGGAATACCTCCACGAGCAGTACTTC. V gene TRBV6-5 combines with J gene TRBJ2-7; TRBD1 matches 9 bases. Germline CDR1 MNHEY, CDR2 SVGAGI. J gave up 5 bases and V 6 bases, and 11 bases lay outside the gene matches. The CDR3 is 15 amino acids.

The chain links TRBV28 to TRBJ2-7; TRBD2 matches 8 bases. CDR3 size: 13 residues. Germline CDR1 is MDHEN and CDR2 is SYDVKM. Trimming removed 2 bases from V and 3 bases from J; junction bases left unmatched: 0. CDR3 sequence reads: CASSLGTSYEQYF. The CDR3 DNA is TGTGCCAGCAGTTTAGGGACTAGCTACGAGCAGTACTTC.

V is TRBV6-1 and J is TRBJ2-1; 13 bases are a match to TRBD2. The CDR3 is made up of 15 amino acids. J was trimmed by 9 bases and V by 5 bases; bases with no gene match: 7. The germline V gene encodes CDR1 MNHNS and CDR2 SASEGT. Written as DNA, the CDR3 is TGTGCCAGCAGTATTGGACTAGCGGGAGAAAGTGAGCAGTTCTTC. Residues: CASSIGLAGESEQFF.

This clone came up once. V is TRBV11-2 and J is TRBJ2-3; D is undetermined. Trimming took off 2 bases at V and 4 bases at J, with 7 bases between the two ends. The CDR3 spans 13 residues. Germline CDR1 is SGHAT and CDR2 is FQNNGV. Written as DNA, the CDR3 is TGTGCCAGCAGCTTAAGGCCGGCAGATACGCAGTATTTT. This gives the protein CASSLRPADTQYF.

The sample holds a few counts of this clone. The chain carries TRBV12-5 and TRBJ2-7; 7 bases are shared with TRBD1. V was clipped by 5 bases and J by 1 base; unmatched bases: 5. Germline CDR1 LGHNT, CDR2 FRNRAP. The CDR3 is 14 residues long. CDR3 protein: CASGPGQVSYEQYF. The CDR3, as DNA: TGTGCTAGTGGTCCCGGACAGGTGTCCTACGAGCAGTACTTC.

V is TRBV6-1 and J is TRBJ1-1; TRBD1 might be the D (5 bases). Germline CDR1 is MNHNS and CDR2 is SASEGT. The CDR3 consists of 15 residues. V gave up 6 bases and J gave up 2 bases, with 16 bases separating them. CDR3 sequence: CASRRAGGSNTEAFF. For the CDR3, the DNA is TGTGCCAGCAGGAGGGCTGGGGGGAGTAACACTGAAGCTTTCTTT.

The DNA for the CDR3 is TGTGCCTTTTTATTACCGGGAGATGTCCTTCGCACAGATACGCAGTATTTT. The encoded protein is CAFLLPGDVLRTDTQYF. The V gene is TRBV30, the J gene TRBJ2-3, with a weak D call TRBD2 (6 bases). The CDR3 is 17 amino acids. The V end lost 7 bases, the J end lost 1 base, and 24 bases lay between the germline ends. Germline V gives CDR1 GTSNPN, CDR2 SVGIG (reference sequence).

V usage is TRBV6-6 and J usage is TRBJ1-2, with TRBD1 identical over 8 bases. This CDR3 has 14 amino acids. Germline CDR1 is MNHNY and CDR2 is SVGAGI (reference sequence). V lost 2 bases and J lost 4; bases outside the gene matches: 3. The CDR3 loop reads CASSYQTGGYGYTF. The DNA of the CDR3 is TGTGCCAGCAGTTACCAAACAGGGGGCTATGGCTACACCTTC.

The genes are TRBV6-1 and TRBJ2-1; the match to TRBD2 covers 10 bases. Germline V gene lookup returns CDR1 MNHNS and CDR2 SASEGT. V lost 3 bases and J lost 10; bases outside the gene matches: 15. The CDR3 consists of 17 residues. The CDR3 nucleotides read TGTGCCAGCAGTGATTATCCGACGGGGCTAGCGGGAGCCGAGCAGTTCTTC. Protein: CASSDYPTGLAGAEQFF.

The rearrangement uses TRBV30 and TRBJ2-1; 7 bases match TRBD2. This CDR3 has 14 amino acids. From germline, CDR1 is GTSNPN and CDR2 SVGIG (reference sequence). The V gene end was trimmed by 4 bases and the J gene end by 6 bases; junction bases not matched to a gene: 9. DNA of the CDR3: TGTGCCTGGACCGAAGGCTTAGCGGGCAATGAGCAGTTCTTC. Translated: CAWTEGLAGNEQFF.

The rearrangement links TRBV11-2 to TRBJ1-2; 8 positions match TRBD1. This CDR3 region has 14 residues. V trimming: 5 bases; J trimming: 5 bases; junction bases outside the gene matches: 7. Germline assignment: CDR1 SGHAT and CDR2 FQNNGV. CDR3 residues: CASSHPTGEYGYTF. CDR3 bases: TGTGCCAGCAGCCACCCGACAGGGGAATATGGCTACACCTTC.